Here is one T cell receptor (beta chain) with its context. The antigen remains undetermined. Clones were read by immunoSEQ multiplex PCR, and TCRdb kept only the in-frame ones, dropping some. The sample lists around 85,000 clones, about nine tenths seen once, with approximately 1.3% in the top ten. The data belong to a study of T cell responses to AZD1222 COVID-19 vaccine. Overall study results and limits: Clonal diversity may have been underestimated, and the donors were mostly white British, with more females than males. Once two AZD1222 doses were given, Spike-specific TCR breadth and depth went up. Reports indicate that nearly half of spike-specific TCRs are directed at unmutated variant regions.

The CDR3 length is 15 residues. CDR1 and CDR2 (germline): KGHDR, SFDVKD. V shed 1 base and J shed 6 bases, with 11 bases lying between them. This rearrangement joins TRBV24-1 to TRBJ2-2; tentative D call: TRBD2 (5 bases). The TCR comes from an adult who received the AZD1222 COVID-19 vaccine. Sequencing used peripheral blood, obtained 28 days after the second AZD1222 dose. The CDR3 DNA reads TGTGCCACCAGTGATTTCGGGGTGTCCTCCGGGGAGCTGTTTTTT. Translation: CATSDFGVSSGELFF.